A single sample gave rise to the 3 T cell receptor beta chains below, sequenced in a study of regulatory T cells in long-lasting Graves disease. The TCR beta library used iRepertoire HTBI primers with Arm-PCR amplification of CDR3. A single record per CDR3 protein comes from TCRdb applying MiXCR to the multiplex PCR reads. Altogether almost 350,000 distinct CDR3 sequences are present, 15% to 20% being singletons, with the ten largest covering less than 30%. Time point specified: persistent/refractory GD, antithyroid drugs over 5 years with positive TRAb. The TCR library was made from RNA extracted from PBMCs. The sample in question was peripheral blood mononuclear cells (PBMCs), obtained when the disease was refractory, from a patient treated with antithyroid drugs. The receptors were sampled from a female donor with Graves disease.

Written as DNA, the CDR3 is TGTGCCAGCAGCGTATACACCGATCAGCCCCAGCATTTT. Translation gives CASSVYTDQPQHF. The V and J genes are TRBV9 and TRBJ1-5; D is uncertain. This CDR3 region has 13 residues. Germline V gives CDR1 SGDLS, CDR2 YYNGEE. V was pared by 1 base and J by 5 bases, with 7 bases between.

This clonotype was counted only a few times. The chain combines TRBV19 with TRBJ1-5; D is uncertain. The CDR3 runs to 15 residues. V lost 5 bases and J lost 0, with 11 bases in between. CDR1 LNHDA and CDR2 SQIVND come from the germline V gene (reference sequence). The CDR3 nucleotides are TGTGCCAGTAGTGGGCCCCTGTATAGCAATCAGCCCCAGCATTTT. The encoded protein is CASSGPLYSNQPQHF.

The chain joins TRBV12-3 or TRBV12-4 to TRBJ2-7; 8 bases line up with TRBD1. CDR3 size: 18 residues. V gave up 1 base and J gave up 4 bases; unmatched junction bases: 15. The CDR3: CASSLGLVSSTGVYEQYF. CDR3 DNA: TGTGCCAGCAGTTTAGGGTTGGTTAGTTCGACAGGGGTTTACGAGCAGTACTTC.